The rows below give T cell receptor beta chains drawn from one sample of a study of regulatory T cells in long-lasting Graves disease. MiXCR, applied by TCRdb to the multiplex PCR reads, yields one record per CDR3 protein. The sample includes a few hundred thousand distinct CDR3 sequences, around 22% of them seen just once. This specimen consisted of peripheral blood mononuclear cells (PBMCs), obtained when the disease was refractory, from a patient treated with antithyroid drugs. The receptors were gathered from a female donor with Graves disease. CDR3s include the opening cysteine and the closing phenylalanine or tryptophan. Each record gives: V gene, clone size, J gene, D gene, CDR3 DNA, CDR3 protein. A D gene is named only where the DNA matches it firmly. A clone size is listed for some rows: how often the clone was seen (once, few, many), or a class if it is expanded.

v_call: TRBV28
clone_size: many
j_call: TRBJ1-1
d_call: TRBD1
cdr3_nt: TGTGCCAGCAGTTTAGTTTGGGAGACAGGGGCTTTCTTT
cdr3_aa: CASSLVWETGAFF

v_call: TRBV5-1
clone_size: NA
j_call: TRBJ1-5
d_call: NA
cdr3_nt: TGCGCCAGCAGCTTGGATGGGAGACAGCCCCAGCATTTT
cdr3_aa: CASSLDGRQPQHF

v_call: TRBV28
clone_size: few
j_call: TRBJ2-7
d_call: NA
cdr3_nt: TGTGCCAGCAGTCTCTCCACAACTAGCCAAAGCTCCTACGAGCAGTACTTC
cdr3_aa: CASSLSTTSQSSYEQYF

v_call: TRBV4-1
clone_size: few
j_call: TRBJ1-4
d_call: NA
cdr3_nt: TGCGCCAGCAGCCAACGCATCGAAAAACTGTTTTTT
cdr3_aa: CASSQRIEKLFF

v_call: TRBV2
clone_size: NA
j_call: TRBJ2-1
d_call: TRBD2
cdr3_nt: TGTGCCAGCAGTGCGACTAGCGGGGCGGCGAATGAGCAGTTCTTC
cdr3_aa: CASSATSGAANEQFF

v_call: TRBV12-3/TRBV12-4
clone_size: many
j_call: TRBJ1-2
d_call: NA
cdr3_nt: TGTGCCACCGCGTCTGGGGGCGTCTGGTATGGCTACACCTTC
cdr3_aa: CATASGGVWYGYTF

v_call: TRBV12-3/TRBV12-4
clone_size: many
j_call: TRBJ2-7
d_call: TRBD2
cdr3_nt: TGTGCCAGCAGTTTGTCGGGAGGGCAAGTCTACGAGCAGTACTTC
cdr3_aa: CASSLSGGQVYEQYF

v_call: TRBV11-2
clone_size: few
j_call: TRBJ1-5
d_call: NA
cdr3_nt: TGTGCCAGCAGCGCAAGAACTCATCAGCCCCAGCATTTT
cdr3_aa: CASSARTHQPQHF

v_call: TRBV2
clone_size: many
j_call: TRBJ2-5
d_call: TRBD2
cdr3_nt: TGTGCCAGCAGTTACAGTGGATCTTTGACTAGCGGGAGTGCAGAGACCCAGTACTTC
cdr3_aa: CASSYSGSLTSGSAETQYF

v_call: TRBV13
clone_size: NA
j_call: TRBJ2-3
d_call: NA
cdr3_nt: TGTGCCAGCAGCTTAGGTTCGTACAGGGCTCCAGATACGCAGTATTTT
cdr3_aa: CASSLGSYRAPDTQYF

v_call: TRBV3-1
clone_size: NA
j_call: TRBJ2-7
d_call: TRBD2
cdr3_nt: TGTGCCAGCGGCGGACTAGCGGGAGGGCCGGACTACGAGCAGTACTTC
cdr3_aa: CASGGLAGGPDYEQYF

v_call: TRBV19
clone_size: few
j_call: TRBJ2-2
d_call: TRBD2
cdr3_nt: TGTGCCAGTAGTTTGGTCCGATCGGGAGGGCGTACCGGGGAGCTGTTTTTT
cdr3_aa: CASSLVRSGGRTGELFF

v_call: TRBV30
clone_size: NA
j_call: TRBJ2-7
d_call: TRBD2
cdr3_nt: TGTGCCTGGACTAGCGGGCAATACGAGCAGTACTTC
cdr3_aa: CAWTSGQYEQYF

v_call: TRBV9
clone_size: NA
j_call: TRBJ2-4
d_call: NA
cdr3_nt: TGTGCCAGCAGCGACATTAGCGGAAACATTCAGTACTTC
cdr3_aa: CASSDISGNIQYF

v_call: TRBV7-2
clone_size: many
j_call: TRBJ2-5
d_call: NA
cdr3_nt: TGTGCCAGCAGCTCCGGTCGGCTTCTCCAAGAGACCCAGTACTTC
cdr3_aa: CASSSGRLLQETQYF

v_call: TRBV19
clone_size: few
j_call: TRBJ1-1
d_call: NA
cdr3_nt: TGTGCCATCACTGGGGCCGACTTGAACACTGAAGCTTTCTTT
cdr3_aa: CAITGADLNTEAFF

v_call: TRBV11-2
clone_size: many
j_call: TRBJ2-2
d_call: NA
cdr3_nt: TGTGCCAGCAGCTTAGATGGCCTCCCCATCACCGGGGAGCTGTTTTTT
cdr3_aa: CASSLDGLPITGELFF

v_call: TRBV6-2/TRBV6-3
clone_size: many
j_call: TRBJ2-2
d_call: NA
cdr3_nt: TGTGCCAGCAGTTACCACACGGGGGAGCTGTTTTTT
cdr3_aa: CASSYHTGELFF

v_call: TRBV4-3
clone_size: NA
j_call: TRBJ1-2
d_call: NA
cdr3_nt: TGCGCCAGCAGCCAAGTGTCGGGGTCAAACTATGGCTACACCTTC
cdr3_aa: CASSQVSGSNYGYTF

v_call: TRBV12-3/TRBV12-4
clone_size: many
j_call: TRBJ2-5
d_call: NA
cdr3_nt: TGTGCCAGCAAATCGGGAAGAGAGACCCAGTACTTC
cdr3_aa: CASKSGRETQYF

v_call: TRBV6-1
clone_size: NA
j_call: TRBJ1-6
d_call: TRBD1
cdr3_nt: TGTGCCAGCAGCCCCCCCCCATTGACAGGGCGGTGGTCACCCCTCCACTTT
cdr3_aa: CASSPPPLTGRWSPLHF

v_call: TRBV30
clone_size: few
j_call: TRBJ1-1
d_call: NA
cdr3_nt: TGTGCCTGGAGTGTAATTCGGTACACTGAAGCTTTCTTT
cdr3_aa: CAWSVIRYTEAFF

v_call: TRBV28
clone_size: many
j_call: TRBJ1-2
d_call: TRBD1
cdr3_nt: TGTGCCAGCAGTTTACTGGACAGGGTTGGCTATGGCTACACCTTC
cdr3_aa: CASSLLDRVGYGYTF

v_call: TRBV2
clone_size: NA
j_call: TRBJ2-3
d_call: NA
cdr3_nt: TGTGCCAGCAAGGGGGAGGGGCCAGATACGCAGTATTTT
cdr3_aa: CASKGEGPDTQYF

v_call: TRBV7-6
clone_size: few
j_call: TRBJ2-2
d_call: TRBD2
cdr3_nt: TGTGCCAGCAGCTTAGTGTCGGGAGGGCCTGCGGAGCTGTTTTTT
cdr3_aa: CASSLVSGGPAELFF

v_call: TRBV20-1
clone_size: many
j_call: TRBJ2-5
d_call: NA
cdr3_nt: TGCAGTGCCCCCTCTGGGGGCCAGAAGACCCAGTACTTC
cdr3_aa: CSAPSGGQKTQYF

v_call: TRBV29-1
clone_size: NA
j_call: TRBJ2-7
d_call: TRBD2
cdr3_nt: TGCAGCGTTGAGGCTAGCGGGAAACACCACGAGCAGTACTTC
cdr3_aa: CSVEASGKHHEQYF

v_call: TRBV18
clone_size: many
j_call: TRBJ2-5
d_call: NA
cdr3_nt: TGTGCCAGCTCACCACCTCTCCAAGAGACCCAGTACTTC
cdr3_aa: CASSPPLQETQYF

v_call: TRBV28
clone_size: NA
j_call: TRBJ2-1
d_call: NA
cdr3_nt: TGTGCCAGCAGTTCACCGCGACAGGCGAACAATGAGCAGTTCTTC
cdr3_aa: CASSSPRQANNEQFF

v_call: TRBV15
clone_size: NA
j_call: TRBJ2-2
d_call: NA
cdr3_nt: TGTGCCACCAGCACACAGGGGGGGGACACCGGGGAGCTGTTTTTT
cdr3_aa: CATSTQGGDTGELFF

v_call: TRBV19
clone_size: NA
j_call: TRBJ2-7
d_call: TRBD2
cdr3_nt: TGTGCCAGTAGTCTAATAGCGGGAGGGCCTGGGGAGCAGTACTTC
cdr3_aa: CASSLIAGGPGEQYF

v_call: TRBV27
clone_size: few
j_call: TRBJ2-7
d_call: TRBD2
cdr3_nt: TGTGCCAGCCAACTGATGGCGGGAGTGTCCTACGAGCAGTACTTC
cdr3_aa: CASQLMAGVSYEQYF

v_call: TRBV30
clone_size: few
j_call: TRBJ1-1
d_call: NA
cdr3_nt: TGTGCCTGGAGCCGGGGCACGAACACTGAAGCTTTCTTT
cdr3_aa: CAWSRGTNTEAFF

v_call: TRBV13
clone_size: few
j_call: TRBJ1-1
d_call: NA
cdr3_nt: TGTGCCAGCAGCATCCTGACTCTCACTGAAGCTTTCTTT
cdr3_aa: CASSILTLTEAFF

v_call: TRBV29-1
clone_size: NA
j_call: TRBJ2-5
d_call: NA
cdr3_nt: TGCAGCGGTGGAAGTAGGGCCATGGGGCTAGAGACCCAGTACTTC
cdr3_aa: CSGGSRAMGLETQYF

v_call: TRBV6-1
clone_size: NA
j_call: TRBJ2-7
d_call: NA
cdr3_nt: TGTGCCAGCAGCCGGCCCGGGGGCTCCTACGAGCAGTACTTC
cdr3_aa: CASSRPGGSYEQYF

v_call: TRBV2
clone_size: many
j_call: TRBJ2-5
d_call: TRBD2
cdr3_nt: TGTGCCAGCAGATCTGGACTAGCGGGAGGAGTTGGCACCCAGTACTTC
cdr3_aa: CASRSGLAGGVGTQYF

v_call: TRBV29-1
clone_size: many
j_call: TRBJ2-7
d_call: NA
cdr3_nt: TGCAGCGTTGTGATTGTGGGAGGAGGCGAGCAGTACTTC
cdr3_aa: CSVVIVGGGEQYF

v_call: TRBV20-1
clone_size: NA
j_call: TRBJ2-1
d_call: TRBD1
cdr3_nt: TGCAGTGCTAGAGTACCGGGGACAGGGTTTATTAATGAGCAGTTCTTC
cdr3_aa: CSARVPGTGFINEQFF

v_call: TRBV6-9
clone_size: few
j_call: TRBJ1-1
d_call: NA
cdr3_nt: TGTGCCAGCAGTTACGTAGGACAGAACACTGAAGCTCTCTTT
cdr3_aa: CASSYVGQNTEALF

v_call: TRBV2
clone_size: NA
j_call: TRBJ2-5
d_call: TRBD2
cdr3_nt: TGTGCCAGCAGTGTCCAGCGGGGGGGGGGGGAGACCCAGTACTTC
cdr3_aa: CASSVQRGGGETQYF

v_call: TRBV11-2
clone_size: NA
j_call: TRBJ2-6
d_call: NA
cdr3_nt: TGTGCCAGCAGCTTAGTTCAGGGGTTGACTGGGGCCAACGTCCTGACTTTC
cdr3_aa: CASSLVQGLTGANVLTF

v_call: TRBV20-1
clone_size: many
j_call: TRBJ2-7
d_call: TRBD2
cdr3_nt: TGCAGTGCTAGTCGTCTAGCGGGAGGCTACGAGCAGTACTTC
cdr3_aa: CSASRLAGGYEQYF

v_call: TRBV11-1
clone_size: NA
j_call: TRBJ2-3
d_call: TRBD2
cdr3_nt: TGTGCCAGCAGCTTAACAGCGGGAGTTACAGATACGCAGTATTTT
cdr3_aa: CASSLTAGVTDTQYF

v_call: TRBV28
clone_size: many
j_call: TRBJ1-4
d_call: TRBD1
cdr3_nt: TGTGCCAGCAGGGACAGGGGAAGGGAAAAACTGTTTTTT
cdr3_aa: CASRDRGREKLFF